A selection of T cell receptor beta chains follows, all from one sample in a study of technical replicates of blood from a handful of donors. Measured with immunoSEQ multiplex PCR; TCRdb has only the in-frame clones, and not every one. This sample carries 70,000 to 80,000 clones, 90% to 95% of them seen once, and the ten largest clones take 0.35% to 0.4%. The sample taken for sequencing was T cells isolated from PBMCs. The receptors derive from a human donor in good health. Some clones in this sample may be carry-over from other donors' samples. CDR3s include the opening cysteine and the closing phenylalanine or tryptophan. The D gene is left open where the match is weak. Size is stated for part of the rows, as once, few or many counts, or as a class when the clone is expanded.

V,D,size,J,DNA,CDR3
TRBV28,TRBD1,NA,TRBJ2-7,TGTGCCAGCAGTTTATCGTCCCGGGACAGGGAACGGAGCTCCTACGAGCAGTACTTC,CASSLSSRDRERSSYEQYF
TRBV30,NA,NA,TRBJ1-2,TGTGCCTGGAGTCCTCGACTGCCCCCGGGACTCGACTATGGCTACACCTTC,CAWSPRLPPGLDYGYTF
TRBV20-1,NA,once,TRBJ1-6,TGCAGTGCTAGCAGGGATTCACCCCTCCACTTT,CSASRDSPLHF
TRBV7-8,TRBD1,NA,TRBJ2-5,TGTGCCAGCAGCGTCCGGGACAGGGGTGAGACCCAGTACTTC,CASSVRDRGETQYF
TRBV4-3,NA,NA,TRBJ1-2,TGCGCCAGCAGCCAGGGACAAAACTATGGCTACACCTTC,CASSQGQNYGYTF
TRBV10-1,TRBD1,NA,TRBJ2-1,TGCGCCACCAGTGGGCAAACAGGGGGCAACTATGAGCAGTTCTTC,CATSGQTGGNYEQFF
TRBV7-9,TRBD1,NA,TRBJ2-1,TGTGCCAGCAGCGATCCGGGACAGCTCATAGGTAGCTCCTACAATGAGCAGTTCTTC,CASSDPGQLIGSSYNEQFF
TRBV19,TRBD1,NA,TRBJ1-5,TGTGCCAGTAGTGGGACAGGGCCTGATCAGCCCCAGCATTTT,CASSGTGPDQPQHF
TRBV6-5,NA,NA,TRBJ2-7,TGTGCCAGCAGCGCCGACAGGTCCCGAATCTACGAGCAGTACTTC,CASSADRSRIYEQYF
TRBV4-2,TRBD2,NA,TRBJ2-5,TGTGCCAGCAGCCAGGGTGGACTAGCGGGAGGGCAAGAGACCCAGTACTTC,CASSQGGLAGGQETQYF
TRBV2,NA,NA,TRBJ1-2,TGTGCCACCCACTACCCGAAAAAGGAGGCTAACTATGGCTACACCTTC,CATHYPKKEANYGYTF
TRBV14,TRBD2,once,TRBJ2-1,TGTGCCAGCAGACTGACTAGCGGGACCTACAATGAGCAGTTCTTC,CASRLTSGTYNEQFF
TRBV29-1,TRBD2,NA,TRBJ2-2,TGCAGCGTTGTGGGACTAGCGGGAGGGCGGGCCGGGGAGCTGTTTTTT,CSVVGLAGGRAGELFF
TRBV19,TRBD2,NA,TRBJ2-5,TGTGCCAGTAGTATCGGAGGGACTATCCAAGAGACCCAGTACTTC,CASSIGGTIQETQYF
TRBV2,NA,NA,TRBJ2-1,TGTGCCACCCCCAAGGGGGACTCCTACAATGAGCAGTTCTTC,CATPKGDSYNEQFF
TRBV27,NA,NA,TRBJ2-1,TGTGCCAGCAGTTCGTACCGGAATGAGCAGTTCTTC,CASSSYRNEQFF
TRBV7-6,NA,NA,TRBJ1-5,TGTGCCAGCAGCTTAGCGCCGGCAGCGAATCAGCCCCAGCATTTT,CASSLAPAANQPQHF
TRBV19,NA,NA,TRBJ1-1,TGTGCCAGTAGTATTCACCGCGGTGAAGCTTTCTTT,CASSIHRGEAFF
TRBV7-9,NA,NA,TRBJ2-1,TGTGCCAGCAGCCCGACTGGGGAGGTGTTCTTC,CASSPTGEVFF
TRBV27,NA,NA,TRBJ2-3,TGTGCCAGCAGTAGGGAGGGGGTTACGCAGTATTTT,CASSREGVTQYF
TRBV28,TRBD2,NA,TRBJ2-3,TGTGCCAGCAGTTTCCCGGGACTACTCACAGATACGCAGTATTTT,CASSFPGLLTDTQYF
TRBV6-5,TRBD1,NA,TRBJ1-2,TGTGCCAGCAGCCAGGGGGCGGGCAGCTACACCTTC,CASSQGAGSYTF
TRBV19,TRBD2,NA,TRBJ2-1,TGTGCCAGTAGTAGCCTAGCGGGGGCCCACAATGAGCAGTTCTTC,CASSSLAGAHNEQFF
TRBV4-1,NA,NA,TRBJ2-5,TGCGCCAGCAGCCAAGGTCATAGACAGGCCCAAGAGACCCAGTACTTC,CASSQGHRQAQETQYF
TRBV10-2,NA,NA,TRBJ1-2,TGCGCCAGCAGTGAGTCCCAGAGCGGAAACACCTTC,CASSESQSGNTF
TRBV4-1,NA,NA,TRBJ2-5,TGCGCCAGCAGCCAAGACCGATCGGGTAGCGGAAGAGAAGAGACCCAGTACTTC,CASSQDRSGSGREETQYF
TRBV28,NA,NA,TRBJ2-3,TGTGCCAGCAACTTAATTCCCACAGATACGCAGTATTTT,CASNLIPTDTQYF
TRBV12-5,TRBD2,NA,TRBJ2-2,TGTGCTAGTGGTTTATCGACAAGCGGGAGGGCCGGAACCGGGGAGCTGTTTTTT,CASGLSTSGRAGTGELFF
TRBV18,TRBD2,NA,TRBJ2-4,TGTGCCAGCTCCGAATCAATAGCGGGACTAGCCAAAAACATTCAGTACTTC,CASSESIAGLAKNIQYF
TRBV15,NA,NA,TRBJ2-7,TGTGCCACCAGCAGAGAGGGCCAGGGGCTCGACGAGCAGTACTTC,CATSREGQGLDEQYF
TRBV5-1,TRBD2,NA,TRBJ2-2,TGCGCCAGCAGCCCGGGACTAGCGGGAGTTAGCGGGGAGCTGTTTTTT,CASSPGLAGVSGELFF
TRBV6-4,NA,NA,TRBJ2-1,TGTGCCAGCAGCCCCACTTACAGGGGGGGATTTTATGAGCAGTTCTTC,CASSPTYRGGFYEQFF
TRBV6-1,NA,few,TRBJ1-6,TGTGCCAGCAGTGAAGACAGAGATTCACCCCTCCACTTT,CASSEDRDSPLHF
TRBV10-3,TRBD2,once,TRBJ2-3,TGTGCCATCAGTGATCGGCTAGCGGGAGCAGATACGCAGTATTTT,CAISDRLAGADTQYF
TRBV9,NA,NA,TRBJ2-2,TGTGCCAGCAGCGCGGTAGGCGGGACTAACACCGGGGAGCTGTTTTTT,CASSAVGGTNTGELFF
TRBV19,TRBD1,once,TRBJ1-1,TGTGCCAGTATACCACAGGGGGCTACAACTGAAGCTTTCTTT,CASIPQGATTEAFF
TRBV11-2,TRBD1,once,TRBJ1-1,TGTGCCAGCAGCCAGACAGGGAGGAACACTGAAGCTTTCTTT,CASSQTGRNTEAFF